This T cell receptor beta chain originates from a study of blood T cell repertoires in COVID-19. At the level of the study: Donors in the United States, Italy and Spain gave samples during acute or convalescent COVID-19.

Recruitment covered about 26 US areas and drew participants whose ages spanned roughly 18 to 100 years. Symptom resolution, clearance, or two negative PCRs marked the recovered donors of Cohort 3. In the study's own analysis: The assay estimated nucleated cells by amplifying reference gene primers. TCRdb's copy holds only in-frame clones and misses some; the assay was immunoSEQ multiplex PCR. V, J and clone size reflect that table, while D and trimming were determined from the DNA. Among under 200,000 clones listed, approximately 81% were seen once. This clone was seen only once. The TCR was taken from a man aged 55 to 70 who had recovered from COVID-19. The sample was PBMCs or T cells enriched from blood (not recorded which).

The CDR3 DNA sequence: TGTGCCAGCAGGCCGACAGGTCCTCTATATGGCTACACCTTC. Protein sequence: CASRPTGPLYGYTF. J is TRBJ1-2 and V is TRBV28; a weak D match, TRBD1 (6 bases). There are 14 residues in the CDR3. V was cut by 6 bases and J by 5 bases, with 16 bases left in between. The germline gives CDR1 MDHEN, CDR2 SYDVKM.